Shown below are 23 T cell receptor beta chains from a single sample sequenced in a study of T cell repertoires in cytomegalovirus infection. TCRdb redid the calling of the reads with MiXCR, one entry per CDR3 protein. The sample consists of 75,000 to 100,000 distinct CDR3 sequences, approximately 30% of them appearing once. Their antigens remain unidentified. Material: CD8+ T cells from cultured PBMCs, obtained from culture after CMV antigen stimulation. These receptors were obtained from a human donor in good health (CMV status not recorded). Some clones in this sample may be carry-over from other donors' samples.

This clonotype was seen repeatedly, ten times or more. The chain uses TRBV2 and TRBJ1-4; 9 positions match TRBD1. The CDR3 extends over 15 amino acids. CDR1 SNHLY and CDR2 FYNNEI come from the germline V gene. The V segment lost 1 base and the J segment 5 bases; nucleotides outside the gene matches: 2. The CDR3 bases are TGTGCCAGCAGTGAAGGGGACAGGGAGAATGAAAAACTGTTTTTT. Amino acids: CASSEGDRENEKLFF.

There are a few counts of this clonotype. The gene calls are TRBV6-2 or TRBV6-3 and TRBJ2-5; D possibly corresponds to TRBD1 (5 bases). Germline V gives CDR1 MNHEY, CDR2 SVGEGT. V was clipped by 5 bases and J by 3 bases, with 13 bases between them. The CDR3 sequence is 14 residues long. This CDR3 is CASSLQGKEETQYF. The CDR3 DNA follows: TGTGCCAGCAGTCTGCAGGGTAAAGAAGAGACCCAGTACTTC.

The gene calls are TRBV20-1 and TRBJ2-6; D not resolved. Trimming pared 6 bases from V and 0 bases from J, leaving 3 bases between. The CDR3 length is 12 residues. Germline-derived CDR1 and CDR2 are DFQATT and SNEGSKA (reference sequence). As DNA, the CDR3 is TGCAGTGCCGGCTCTGGGGCCAACGTCCTGACTTTC. It specifies CSAGSGANVLTF.

This clonotype was found a few times. The chain combines TRBV13 with TRBJ1-2, with 7 nucleotides matching TRBD1. Germline CDR1 reads PRHDT; CDR2 reads FYEKMQ (reference sequence). CDR3 length equals 14 residues. V trimming: 3 bases; J trimming: 6 bases; junction bases outside the gene matches: 7. DNA of the CDR3: TGTGCCAGCAGCTTTCGGACAGGCTACGATGGCTACACCTTC. This sequence encodes CASSFRTGYDGYTF.

CDR3 sequence reads: CASSYSWEFGMNTEAFF. As DNA, the CDR3 is TGTGCCAGCAGTTACTCGTGGGAGTTTGGGATGAACACTGAAGCTTTCTTT. J is TRBJ1-1 and V is TRBV6-6; D gene unclear. V dropped 0 bases and J dropped 0 bases, with 14 bases sitting between them. The CDR3 contains 17 residues. Germline loops: CDR1 MNHNY, CDR2 SVGAGI (reference sequence).

This sequence joins TRBV19 and TRBJ1-2; 8 positions agree with TRBD1. The trim removed 7 bases at V and 2 bases at J, leaving 0 bases unmatched. The CDR3 length is 12 residues. Germline-derived CDR1 and CDR2 are LNHDA and SQIVND (reference sequence). CDR3: CASNRGNYGYTF. CDR3 coding DNA: TGTGCCAGTAACAGGGGGAACTATGGCTACACCTTC. Full variable domain (outside the CDR3, taken from reference TRBV19 and TRBJ1-2): DGGITQSPKYLFRKEGQNVTLSCEQNLNHDAMYWYRQDPGQGLRLIYYSQIVNDFQKGDIAEGYSVSREKKESFPLTVTSAQKNPTAFYLCASNRGNYGYTFGSGTRLTVV.

The chain couples TRBV7-3 to TRBJ1-1; 8 bases are a match to TRBD1. Germline CDR1 reads SGHTA; CDR2 reads FQGTGA. J was trimmed by 3 bases and V by 10 bases; bases with no gene match: 7. The CDR3 has 13 residues. CDR3 bases: TGTGCCATTCAGGGGGCTTGGGACACTGAAGCTTTCTTT. Translated: CAIQGAWDTEAFF.

V is TRBV5-4 and J is TRBJ1-1; the D gene is possibly TRBD1 (5 bases). Germline CDR1 is SGHNT and CDR2 is YYREEE (reference sequence). Trimming shortened V by 0 bases and J by 5 bases, and 11 bases separated the two germline ends. The CDR3 loop spans 14 amino acids. CDR3 coding DNA: TGTGCCAGCAGCTTGGTCCAGGGAGGTACTGAAGCTTTCTTT. Its protein product is CASSLVQGGTEAFF. Full variable domain (outside the CDR3, taken from reference TRBV5-4 and TRBJ1-1): ETGVTQSPTHLIKTRGQQVTLRCSSQSGHNTVSWYQQALGQGPQFIFQYYREEENGRGNFPPRFSGLQFPNYSSELNVNALELDDSALYLCASSLVQGGTEAFFGQGTRLTVV.

At least ten counts were recorded for this clonotype. The chain couples TRBV5-1 to TRBJ2-3, with 12 bases matching TRBD1. V was clipped by 4 bases and J by 4 bases; unmatched bases: 7. The CDR3 length is 16 residues. Germline values: CDR1 SGHRS, CDR2 YFSETQ. The CDR3 loop is CASSDPGTGGPDTQYF. In nucleotides, the CDR3 is TGCGCCAGCAGCGACCCCGGGACAGGGGGCCCAGATACGCAGTATTTT.

V usage is TRBV9 and J usage is TRBJ2-7; the match to TRBD2 covers 7 bases. The CDR3 is 15 amino acids. Germline CDR1 SGDLS, CDR2 YYNGEE. V lost 3 bases to trimming and J lost 0 bases; unmatched junction nucleotides: 6. CDR3 protein: CASSAGGVSSYEQYF. CDR3 nucleotides: TGTGCCAGCAGCGCTGGGGGGGTTAGCTCCTACGAGCAGTACTTC. The complete variable domain, with remaining parts taken from reference TRBV9 and TRBJ2-7, reads DSGVTQTPKHLITATGQRVTLRCSPRSGDLSVYWYQQSLDQGLQFLIQYYNGEERAKGNILERFSAQQFPDLHSELNLSSLELGDSALYFCASSAGGVSSYEQYFGPGTRLTVT.

In its sample, this clonotype was seen many times. The chain links TRBV20-1 to TRBJ1-1, with 7 bases lining up with TRBD1. The germline V gene has CDR1 DFQATT and CDR2 SNEGSKA (reference sequence). This CDR3 has 17 residues. Germline trimming cut 0 bases from V and 7 bases from J; bases unmatched to any gene: 17. CDR3 nucleotide sequence: TGCAGTGCTAGAGATTTCCGACAGGGAGTCCCGTCTGATGAAGCTTTCTTT. It specifies CSARDFRQGVPSDEAFF.

This clonotype was recorded a few times. The CDR3 sequence: CASGLGLVGETQYF. CDR3 in DNA: TGTGCTAGTGGTTTGGGCCTAGTGGGGGAGACCCAGTACTTC. This chain joins TRBV12-5 and TRBJ2-5; no firm D call. V was shortened by 1 base and J by 5 bases, with 11 bases between the two germline ends. In germline, CDR1 is LGHNT, CDR2 FRNRAP. This CDR3 spans 14 amino acids.

This clonotype was counted between two and nine times. The gene calls are TRBV10-3 and TRBJ2-2; D may be TRBD1 (6 bases). The germline CDR1 and CDR2 sequences are ENHRY and SYGVKD. Deletions cut 0 bases from V and 4 bases from J, with 12 bases between. This CDR3 spans 16 amino acids. The CDR3 reads CAISESGQQITGELFF. CDR3 nucleotide sequence: TGTGCCATCAGTGAGTCAGGACAGCAGATCACCGGGGAGCTGTTTTTT.

The chain employs TRBV27 and TRBJ1-1; the D is unclear. This CDR3 comprises 14 residues. V gave up 8 bases and J gave up 5 bases, with 18 bases separating them. Germline CDR1 reads MNHEY; CDR2 reads SMNVEV (reference sequence). CDR3 protein: CASAYLGRWTEAFF. DNA for the CDR3: TGTGCCAGCGCCTACCTGGGTAGGTGGACTGAAGCTTTCTTT.

This clonotype was seen a handful of times. The rearrangement uses TRBV4-1 and TRBJ2-3; D uncertain. The CDR3 has 16 residues. Germline CDR1 reads MGHRA; CDR2 reads YSYEKL. V shed 4 bases and J shed 4 bases, with 18 bases lying between them. The CDR3 sequence: CASSRLSSAAPDTQYF. CDR3 DNA: TGCGCCAGCAGCCGGTTGAGTTCCGCGGCCCCAGATACGCAGTATTTT.

The V and J genes are TRBV12-3 or TRBV12-4 and TRBJ1-5; perhaps TRBD1 as D (5 bases). The ends were cut back, 3 bases at V and 2 bases at J, with 11 bases in the middle. The CDR3 is made up of 15 amino acids. The CDR3 loop reads CASSFSGPRNQPQHF. The CDR3 bases are TGTGCCAGCAGTTTTTCAGGGCCCCGCAATCAGCCCCAGCATTTT.

This chain uses TRBV7-9 with TRBJ1-2; the D gene is possibly TRBD1 (6 bases). The CDR3 is made up of 14 amino acids. Germline V CDR1 and CDR2: SEHNR, FQNEAQ (reference sequence). V lost 6 bases to trimming and J lost 3 bases, with 14 bases between them. Here the CDR3 DNA reads TGTGCCAGCAGACCGGGACACAAACACTATGGCTACACCTTC. As protein: CASRPGHKHYGYTF.

The table lists this clonotype with a few counts. The chain combines TRBV12-3 or TRBV12-4 with TRBJ2-1; D gene unclear. Deletions cut 8 bases from V and 5 bases from J, with 13 bases between. The CDR3 is 13 residues long. CDR3 region: CASSGSAHNEQFF. CDR3 DNA sequence: TGTGCCAGCTCTGGCAGTGCCCACAATGAGCAGTTCTTC.

The chain combines TRBV7-2 with TRBJ2-3; 7 bases match TRBD2. This CDR3 region has 16 residues. Germline V gene lookup returns CDR1 SGHTA and CDR2 FQGNSA. The J segment lost 0 bases and the V segment lost 1 base, leaving 4 bases of the junction unmatched. CDR3 coding DNA: TGTGCCAGCAGCTTAGGGGCTAGCGGCAGCACAGATACGCAGTATTTT. Translation gives CASSLGASGSTDTQYF.

V usage is TRBV19 and J usage is TRBJ1-1; D not certain. The CDR3 totals 14 residues. CDR1 and CDR2 (germline): LNHDA, SQIVND (reference sequence). The V gene lost 5 bases and the J gene lost 4 bases, with 14 bases spanning the gap. CDR3 sequence reads: CASSVEPGSTEAFF. CDR3 nucleotide sequence: TGTGCCAGTAGTGTCGAGCCAGGAAGCACTGAAGCTTTCTTT.

The chain is built from TRBV7-6 and TRBJ2-1; D remains unclear. The CDR3 extends over 12 amino acids. The germline CDR1 and CDR2 sequences are SGHVS and FNYEAQ. V shed 2 bases and J shed 9 bases, with 8 bases lying between them. The CDR3 spells CASSLSTAEQFF. The CDR3 DNA reads as TGTGCCAGCAGCTTAAGTACGGCTGAGCAGTTCTTC.

This clonotype came up many times. The chain joins TRBV28 to TRBJ2-2, with TRBD1 matching over 10 bases. The length of the CDR3 is 15 residues. The germline V gene has CDR1 MDHEN and CDR2 SYDVKM. J was trimmed by 6 bases and V by 5 bases; bases with no gene match: 6. The CDR3, as DNA: TGTGCCAGCAGTGAGCCGGGACAGGGGTCCGGGGAGCTGTTTTTT. Its translation is CASSEPGQGSGELFF. The whole variable domain, filled in from reference TRBV28 and TRBJ2-2, reads DVKVTQSSRYLVKRTGEKVFLECVQDMDHENMFWYRQDPGLGLRLIYFSYDVKMKEKGDIPEGYSVSREKKERFSLILESASTNQTSMYLCASSEPGQGSGELFFGEGSRLTVL.

In its sample, this clonotype was seen a few times. The gene calls are TRBV4-2 and TRBJ2-7, with D unclear. The germline V gene has CDR1 LGHNA and CDR2 YNFKEQ. CDR3 length: 14 amino acids. Trimming took 0 bases from V and 2 from J, leaving 8 bases between them. CDR3 sequence (DNA): TGTGCCAGCAGCCAAGAGGGCTACACCTACGAGCAGTACTTC. This gives the protein CASSQEGYTYEQYF.